These 23 T cell receptor beta chains originate from one sample sequenced in a study of response to subunit inactivated influenza vaccine (dated by TCRdb to the late 2010s). Library construction relied on RT-PCR. Sequencing was carried out with an Illumina HiSeq 2500. The public sequencing data were trimmed at Q25 with fastp and processed into clonotypes with MiXCR by TCRdb, which kept only in-frame beta chains. One record per CDR3 amino acid sequence lists the most common genes and DNA. The sample profile shows 400,000 to 550,000 distinct CDR3 sequences; 25% of them were found once. The ten most abundant clones make up 1.5% to 2% of the sample. This specimen was CD4+ T cells sorted from PBMCs, taken about 5 days after vaccination. All receptors come from a man aged 45-65 years who received an inactivated influenza vaccine. Donor details come from another sample of the same person, matched by shared clones.

This chain joins TRBV6-5 and TRBJ2-5; maybe TRBD2 (6 bases). Between the trimmed V and J ends, which lost 3 bases and 4 bases, there was a span of 18 bases. The CDR3 is made up of 16 amino acids. Germline values: CDR1 MNHEY, CDR2 SVGAGI. CDR3 DNA: TGTGCCAGCAGTTATCCTCCCGGGGGTCTTGGAGAGACCCAGTACTTC. This sequence encodes CASSYPPGGLGETQYF.

In its sample, this clonotype was seen a few times. The chain has TRBV11-2 and TRBJ2-1; D may be TRBD1 (6 bases). Trimming removed 6 bases from V and 10 bases from J, with 25 bases in between. CDR3 length equals 16 residues. Looked up from germline, CDR1 is SGHAT and CDR2 is FQNNGV. The chain's CDR3 is CASRRDRPLIPREQFF. The CDR3 DNA reads TGTGCCAGCAGGCGTGACAGGCCCTTGATTCCACGGGAGCAGTTCTTC.

This clonotype was seen a handful of times. The genes are TRBV12-3 or TRBV12-4 and TRBJ2-3, with 11 bases matching TRBD2. This CDR3 contains 15 residues. V shed 3 bases, J shed 2 bases, and the junction held 1 base outside the gene matches. CDR3 in DNA: TGTGCCAGCAGTTTGACTAGCGGGACCACAGATACGCAGTATTTT. This codes for CASSLTSGTTDTQYF.

This clonotype showed up just a few times. The chain has TRBV19 and TRBJ2-7, with 11 bases that match TRBD2. V lost 2 bases and J lost 2; bases outside the gene matches: 8. The V gene's germline CDR1 is LNHDA and CDR2 SQIVND (reference sequence). This CDR3 is built from 17 residues. The CDR3: CASSISLAGGDTYEQYF. CDR3 bases: TGTGCCAGTAGTATAAGTCTAGCGGGAGGCGATACCTACGAGCAGTACTTC.

The genes are TRBV5-6 and TRBJ2-1; 12 bases are shared with TRBD2. The ends lost 0 bases at V and 14 bases at J; junction bases unmatched: 3. The CDR3 covers 13 residues. Germline CDR1 reads SGHDT; CDR2 reads YYEEEE. Written as DNA, the CDR3 is TGTGCCAGCAGCTTGGAGCTAGCGGGAGGGAAGTTCTTC. It specifies CASSLELAGGKFF.

This clonotype occurred a few times. At one end, the junction sequence differs from germline, possibly due to a read error. The rearrangement uses TRBV3-1 and TRBJ1-1; D uncertain. The germline CDR1 and CDR2 sequences are LGHDT and YNNKEL (reference sequence). The CDR3 contains 14 residues. CDR3 protein: CASSLRGMNTEVFF. The CDR3 DNA follows: TGTGCCAGCAGCCTCCGGGGTATGAACACTGAAGTTTTCTTT.

This chain links TRBV11-3 with TRBJ2-1; 10 positions match TRBD1. Trimming cost V 5 bases and J 8 bases; bases outside gene matches: 12. CDR1 SGHNT and CDR2 YENEEA come from the germline V gene. The CDR3 runs to 16 residues. CDR3 loop: CASSPRGQGTDDEQFF. CDR3 nucleotides: TGTGCCAGCAGCCCCCGGGGACAGGGGACGGATGATGAGCAGTTCTTC.

The V and J genes are TRBV5-1 and TRBJ2-5, with D possibly being TRBD2 (5 bases). Germline V gives CDR1 SGHRS, CDR2 YFSETQ. CDR3 length: 15 amino acids. Trimming took 0 bases from V and 5 from J, leaving 14 bases between them. The CDR3, as DNA: TGCGCCAGCAGCTTGGGTCCGGGGTTTCGCGAGACCCAGTACTTC. This translates into CASSLGPGFRETQYF.

This rearrangement joins TRBV7-2 to TRBJ1-4, with 7 nucleotides matching TRBD1. The V and J ends lost 5 bases and 7 bases, in that order; junction bases with no gene match: 10. Germline assignment: CDR1 SGHTA and CDR2 FQGNSA. The CDR3 has 15 amino acids. The chain's CDR3 is CASSLNRGGPEKLFF. DNA of the CDR3: TGTGCCAGCAGCCTTAACAGGGGCGGCCCTGAAAAACTGTTTTTT.

There are a few counts of this clonotype. This chain links TRBV9 with TRBJ2-7, with D unresolved. CDR3 size: 13 residues. Germline V CDR1 and CDR2: SGDLS, YYNGEE. V was trimmed by 0 bases and J by 1 base, leaving 5 bases between them. The CDR3 sequence: CASSVDPSYEQYF. The CDR3, as DNA: TGTGCCAGCAGCGTAGACCCGTCCTACGAGCAGTACTTC.

This sequence joins TRBV20-1 and TRBJ2-2; TRBD2 matches 10 bases. The CDR3 consists of 15 residues. The junction had 9 bases not matched to a gene; V was cut back by 6 bases and J by 5 bases. Germline loops: CDR1 DFQATT, CDR2 SNEGSKA (reference sequence). The CDR3 region has the DNA TGCAGTGCCCACAGCGGGGGGGCAAGGACCGGGGAGCTGTTTTTT. Its protein is CSAHSGGARTGELFF.

DNA of the CDR3: TGTGCCAGCAGTTATCAGGGGGCCGGAGAAAAACTGTTTTTT. Its translation is CASSYQGAGEKLFF. The chain employs TRBV12-3 or TRBV12-4 and TRBJ1-4; TRBD1 matches at 8 bases. V lost 4 bases and J lost 8; bases outside the gene matches: 6. The CDR3 sequence is 14 residues long.

V and J are TRBV27 and TRBJ2-1; TRBD1 is a possible D gene (6 bases). V shed 5 bases and J shed 3 bases, with 11 bases lying between them. The CDR3 runs 14 residues. Per the germline V gene, CDR1 is MNHEY and CDR2 is SMNVEV (reference sequence). This CDR3 reads CASSPRDNYNEQFF. CDR3 DNA sequence: TGTGCCAGCAGTCCTCGGGACAACTACAATGAGCAGTTCTTC.

The CDR3 spells CASSFAATYGYTF. The CDR3, as DNA: TGCGCCAGCAGCTTCGCCGCGACCTATGGCTACACCTTC. The gene calls are TRBV5-1 and TRBJ1-2; D ambiguous. Germline V gives CDR1 SGHRS, CDR2 YFSETQ. The CDR3 totals 13 residues. The ends were cut back, 2 bases at V and 4 bases at J, with 9 bases in the middle.

The genes are TRBV3-1 and TRBJ1-4; no reliable D call. CDR1 and CDR2 from the germline V gene are LGHDT and YNNKEL (reference sequence). Between the trimmed V and J ends, which lost 1 base and 8 bases, there was a span of 8 bases. The CDR3 runs 13 residues. The CDR3 reads CASSQADGEKLFF. DNA of the CDR3: TGTGCCAGCAGCCAAGCGGACGGGGAAAAACTGTTTTTT.

This clonotype was detected once. The chain couples TRBV15 to TRBJ1-5; D is unresolved. V was pared by 0 bases and J by 9 bases, with 18 bases between. Germline CDR1 and CDR2: LNHNV and YYDKDF (reference sequence). This CDR3 is built from 16 residues. CDR3 nucleotide sequence: TGTGCCACCAGCAGAGATCTGCTGGATGATTGGCGGCCCCAGCATTTT. It is translated as CATSRDLLDDWRPQHF.

This clonotype was seen more than once but under ten times. The V gene is TRBV4-2, the J gene TRBJ2-1, with 7 positions matching TRBD2. The CDR3 length is 13 residues. V lost 4 bases to trimming and J lost 12 bases; unmatched junction nucleotides: 9. In germline, CDR1 is LGHNA, CDR2 YNFKEQ. The CDR3 nucleotides read TGTGCCAGCAGCCCCGAGAGCGGGATAAGGCAGTTCTTC. Translated, it gives CASSPESGIRQFF.

V and J are TRBV20-1 and TRBJ2-7; 12 bases agree with TRBD2. V dropped 6 bases and J dropped 4; count of bases not matched to a gene: 10. CDR1 is DFQATT, CDR2 SNEGSKA, per germline (reference sequence). This CDR3 contains 15 residues. The CDR3 sequence is CSAILGLAGNYEQYF. Written as DNA, the CDR3 is TGCAGTGCAATCCTCGGACTAGCGGGAAATTACGAGCAGTACTTC.

This clonotype was seen more than once but under ten times. The chain uses TRBV5-1 and TRBJ1-1; D remains unclear. The CDR3 is 13 residues long. The germline V gene has CDR1 SGHRS and CDR2 YFSETQ. The V end was cut by 5 bases, the J end by 2 bases, with 10 bases between. The CDR3 region has the DNA TGCGCCAGCAGAGATAATCCCAACACTGAAGCTTTCTTT. Translation gives CASRDNPNTEAFF. The full variable domain, its missing parts supplied by reference TRBV5-1 and TRBJ1-1, is KAGVTQTPRYLIKTRGQQVTLSCSPISGHRSVSWYQQTPGQGLQFLFEYFSETQRNKGNFPGRFSGRQFSNSRSEMNVSTLELGDSALYLCASRDNPNTEAFFGQGTRLTVV.

This clonotype has just a few counts. The chain is built from TRBV20-1 and TRBJ2-7; D uncertain. Germline V gene lookup returns CDR1 DFQATT and CDR2 SNEGSKA (reference sequence). CDR3 length: 12 amino acids. V lost 0 bases to trimming and J lost 6 bases, with 9 bases between them. The CDR3 protein is CSARDAVSEQYF. Here the CDR3 DNA reads TGCAGTGCTAGAGATGCGGTATCCGAGCAGTACTTC.

The CDR3 DNA reads as TGCGGCTCGGGGGGTTTTGGCAATCAGCCCCAGCATTTT. Translated: CGSGGFGNQPQHF. The chain couples TRBV20-1 to TRBJ1-5, with TRBD1 as a possible D gene (5 bases). In germline, CDR1 is DFQATT, CDR2 SNEGSKA (reference sequence). The CDR3 is 13 amino acids.

V is TRBV7-2 and J is TRBJ2-7; no firm D call. This CDR3 has 14 amino acids. V was pared by 5 bases and J by 1 base, with 12 bases between. Germline lookup yields CDR1 SGHTA and CDR2 FQGNSA. CDR3 DNA sequence: TGTGCCAGCAGCGTGACCTACCATTCCTACGAGCAGTACTTC. Its protein product is CASSVTYHSYEQYF.

This clonotype appeared a few times. The chain has TRBV7-6 and TRBJ1-5; 8 bases agree with TRBD1. The CDR3 spans 15 residues. V trimming: 5 bases; J trimming: 4 bases; junction bases outside the gene matches: 7. Germline V gene sequence: CDR1 SGHVS, CDR2 FNYEAQ. The CDR3 nucleotides are TGTGCCAGCAGCCCATCGGACAGGGTTAATCAGCCCCAGCATTTT. This gives the protein CASSPSDRVNQPQHF.